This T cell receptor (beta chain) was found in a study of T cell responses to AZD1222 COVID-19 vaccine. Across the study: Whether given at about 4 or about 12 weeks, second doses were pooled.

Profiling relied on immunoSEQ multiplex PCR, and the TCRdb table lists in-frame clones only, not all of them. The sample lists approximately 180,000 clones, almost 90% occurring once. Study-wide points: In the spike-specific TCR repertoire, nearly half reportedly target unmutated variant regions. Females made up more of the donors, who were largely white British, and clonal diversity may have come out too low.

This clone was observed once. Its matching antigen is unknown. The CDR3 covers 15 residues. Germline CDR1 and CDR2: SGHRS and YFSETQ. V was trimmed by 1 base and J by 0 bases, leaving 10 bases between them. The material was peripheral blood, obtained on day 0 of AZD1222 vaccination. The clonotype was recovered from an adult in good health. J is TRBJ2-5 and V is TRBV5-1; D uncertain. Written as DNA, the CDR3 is TGCGCCAGCAGCTTGCGAAGTTCCAACCAAGAGACCCAGTACTTC. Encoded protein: CASSLRSSNQETQYF.